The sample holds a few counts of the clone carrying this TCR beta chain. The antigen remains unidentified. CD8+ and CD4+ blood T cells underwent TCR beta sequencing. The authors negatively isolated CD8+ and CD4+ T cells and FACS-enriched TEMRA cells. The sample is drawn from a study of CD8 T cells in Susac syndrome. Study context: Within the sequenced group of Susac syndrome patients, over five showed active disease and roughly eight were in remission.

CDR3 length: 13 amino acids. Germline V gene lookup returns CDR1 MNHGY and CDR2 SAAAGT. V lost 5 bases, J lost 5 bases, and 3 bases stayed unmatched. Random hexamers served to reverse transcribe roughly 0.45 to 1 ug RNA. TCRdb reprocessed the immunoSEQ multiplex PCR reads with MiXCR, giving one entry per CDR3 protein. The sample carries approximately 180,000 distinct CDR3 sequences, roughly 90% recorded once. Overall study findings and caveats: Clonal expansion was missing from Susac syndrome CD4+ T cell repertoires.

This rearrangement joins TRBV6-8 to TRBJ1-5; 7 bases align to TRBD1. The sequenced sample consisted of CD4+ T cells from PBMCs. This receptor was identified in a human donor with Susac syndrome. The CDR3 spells CASSETGYQPQHF. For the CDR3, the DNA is TGTGCCAGCAGTGAGACAGGGTATCAGCCCCAGCATTTT.